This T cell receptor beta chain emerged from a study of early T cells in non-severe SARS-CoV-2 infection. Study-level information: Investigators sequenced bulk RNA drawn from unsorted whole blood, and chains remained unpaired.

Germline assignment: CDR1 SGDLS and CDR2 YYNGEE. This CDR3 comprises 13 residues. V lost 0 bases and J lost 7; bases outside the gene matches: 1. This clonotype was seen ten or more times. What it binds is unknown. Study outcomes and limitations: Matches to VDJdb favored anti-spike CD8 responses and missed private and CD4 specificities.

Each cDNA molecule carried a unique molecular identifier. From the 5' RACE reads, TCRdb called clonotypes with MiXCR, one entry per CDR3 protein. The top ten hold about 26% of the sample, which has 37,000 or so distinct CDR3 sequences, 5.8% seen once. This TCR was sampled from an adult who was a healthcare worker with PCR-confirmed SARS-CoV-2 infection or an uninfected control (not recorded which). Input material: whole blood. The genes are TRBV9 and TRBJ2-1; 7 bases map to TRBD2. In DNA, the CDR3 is TGTGCCAGCAGCGTAGTTAGCGGGAATGAGCAGTTCTTC. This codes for CASSVVSGNEQFF.